A selection of T cell receptor beta chains follows, all from one sample in a study of cytomegalovirus exposure and HLA in healthy donors. Sequencing used immunoSEQ multiplex PCR; TCRdb keeps in-frame clones, though not all of them. The sample has over 45,000 clones, 70% to 80% seen once. The source material was PBMCs. The receptors were gathered from a female donor in good health and CMV-seronegative. CDR3s include the opening cysteine and the closing phenylalanine or tryptophan. D genes are given only for firm matches. Only some rows state a clone size, as once, few, many or a class for expanded clones.

j_call d_call v_call clone_size cdr3_nt cdr3_aa
TRBJ1-2 - TRBV29-1 - TGCAGCGTCGCCAGGCATAACTATGGCTACACCTTC CSVARHNYGYTF
TRBJ1-2 - TRBV27 few TGTGCCAGCTCCCGGCCAGGGGTGAATGGCTACACCTTC CASSRPGVNGYTF
TRBJ2-1 TRBD2 TRBV9 - TGTGCCAGCAGCGTAGTTCCCAGCGGGGAATACAATGAGCAGTTCTTC CASSVVPSGEYNEQFF
TRBJ2-5 TRBD1 TRBV7-2 - TGTGCCAGCAGCCGGGGACAGCTCGAGACCCAGTACTTC CASSRGQLETQYF
TRBJ2-1 - TRBV5-5 - TGTGCCAGCCTATATTCCGAGGGTAGAACCTACAATGAGCAGTTCTTC CASLYSEGRTYNEQFF
TRBJ2-1 - TRBV27 - TGTGCCAGCAGTTTAATAGGGGATTTGCAGGGCATATCCTACAATGAGCAGTTCTTC CASSLIGDLQGISYNEQFF
TRBJ1-6 - TRBV6-1 - TGTGCCAGCAGTGAAGCCGAGGGAGGAAATTCACCCCTCCACTTT CASSEAEGGNSPLHF
TRBJ1-2 TRBD1 TRBV6-5 - TGTGCCAGCAGAGAAGAACAGGGGGCGCGGGGCTACACCTTC CASREEQGARGYTF
TRBJ2-5 TRBD1 TRBV5-1 few TGCGCCAGCAGGGCCGGGACAGGGGGCCGAGAGACCCAGTACTTC CASRAGTGGRETQYF
TRBJ2-7 - TRBV6-1 once TGTGCCAGCATGCCGAGAGGGGGCGGGAACGAGCAGTACTTC CASMPRGGGNEQYF
TRBJ1-1 TRBD1 TRBV7-9 - TGTGCCAGCAGGCGCCAGTGGGATGATGACAGGGGGCCGAGCACTGAAGCTTTCTTT CASRRQWDDDRGPSTEAFF
TRBJ1-6 - TRBV5-6 - TGTGCCAGCAGCTTGGGCAGGGCCTCCTATAATTCACCCCTCCACTTT CASSLGRASYNSPLHF
TRBJ2-3 - TRBV9 - TGTGCCAGCAGCGCGACGCCTAAATCGGGGAACACAGATACGCAGTATTTT CASSATPKSGNTDTQYF
TRBJ1-1 TRBD1 TRBV11-2 - TGTGCCAGCAGCTCGGACAGGGCCACTGAAGCTTTCTTT CASSSDRATEAFF
TRBJ2-5 - TRBV11-2 once TGTGCCAGCAGCTCCGTCCGGGGGGCCCAAGAGACCCAGTACTTC CASSSVRGAQETQYF
TRBJ2-5 - TRBV7-3 - TGTGCCAGCAGCTCCGACAGCGGGGAGACCCAGTACTTC CASSSDSGETQYF
TRBJ2-1 - TRBV11-1 - TGTGCCAGCAGCTTCGGCGGATCCTACAATGAGCAGTTCTTC CASSFGGSYNEQFF
TRBJ2-1 TRBD2 TRBV30 - TGTGCCTGGAGCGTCGGGCGGACTAGCGGTTACAATGAGCAGTTCTTC CAWSVGRTSGYNEQFF
TRBJ2-7 - TRBV5-4 once TGTGCCAGCAGCAGGAGTCGGAGCCTGGCCCACGAGCAGTACTTC CASSRSRSLAHEQYF
TRBJ1-2 TRBD1 TRBV29-1 few TGCAGCGGCCTGACAGGGTTTGGCTACACCTTC CSGLTGFGYTF